This is a list of T cell receptor beta chains from one sample in a study of blood T cell repertoires in COVID-19. Clones were sequenced by immunoSEQ multiplex PCR, and TCRdb holds only the in-frame ones, with some missing. The sample records 44,000 or so clones, 55% to 75% being singletons. The sequencing input was peripheral blood. These receptors were taken from a man older than 75 with acute or convalescent COVID-19. The CDR3 runs from the conserved cysteine through the conserved F or W. A D gene is named only where the DNA matches it firmly. Part of the rows lack a size; the others show once, few, many or a class for expanded clones.

abundance | j_gene | d_gene | v_gene | CDR3nt | CDR3aa
. | TRBJ1-1 | . | TRBV12-3/TRBV12-4 | TGTGCCAGCAGTTTAGCCAGGAACACTGAAGCTTTCTTT | CASSLARNTEAFF
once | TRBJ1-4 | TRBD1 | TRBV10-3 | TGTGCCATCAGTGAGTCGACAGGGGGAAGTGAAAAACTGTTTTTT | CAISESTGGSEKLFF
. | TRBJ2-3 | TRBD2 | TRBV6-5 | TGTGCCACTAGGAAGGGACTAGCGGACACAGATACGCAGTATTTT | CATRKGLADTDTQYF
few | TRBJ2-3 | TRBD2 | TRBV11-2 | TGTGCCAGCAGCTCCCTACTAGCGGGACGGGCAGATACGCAGTATTTT | CASSSLLAGRADTQYF
medium-sized | TRBJ2-5 | . | TRBV9 | TGTGCCAGCAGCGTAGGGGTGACATCGGACGGCGGGGAGACCCAGTACTTC | CASSVGVTSDGGETQYF
. | TRBJ2-1 | TRBD2 | TRBV11-3 | TGTGCCAGCAGCTTGGGCGTAGCGGGGGGGACCTACAATGAGCAGTTCTTC | CASSLGVAGGTYNEQFF
. | TRBJ1-3 | . | TRBV10-1 | TGCGCCAGCAGTGCAACAGAAGGAAACACCATATATTTT | CASSATEGNTIYF
few | TRBJ1-2 | . | TRBV19 | TGTGCCAGTAATGGGCGACGGAACTATGGCTACACCTTC | CASNGRRNYGYTF
. | TRBJ2-3 | TRBD2 | TRBV11-2 | TGTGCCAGCAGGCCTAGCGGGGGGAGCACAGATACGCAGTATTTT | CASRPSGGSTDTQYF
. | TRBJ2-5 | TRBD1 | TRBV7-3 | TGTGCCAGCAGCACAGGGGGGTACCAAGAGACCCAGTACTTC | CASSTGGYQETQYF
. | TRBJ2-1 | TRBD2 | TRBV5-1 | TGCGCCAGCAGCTTGACTAGCGGGAGTAAAGGGGAGCAGTTCTTC | CASSLTSGSKGEQFF
. | TRBJ2-7 | TRBD1 | TRBV7-7 | TGTGCCAGCAGCTTAGTACAGGGGGGTGAGCAGTACTTC | CASSLVQGGEQYF
once | TRBJ2-7 | TRBD1 | TRBV5-1 | TGCGCCAGCAGCTTGGAACAGGGGCGGGAGCAGTACTTC | CASSLEQGREQYF
. | TRBJ2-1 | TRBD1 | TRBV2 | TGTGCCAGCAGTGGGCTGGGACAGGGGCACAATGAGCAGTTCTTC | CASSGLGQGHNEQFF
once | TRBJ2-7 | . | TRBV27 | TGTGCCAGCAGTCCAACAGGGAGGGCCGAGCAGTACTTC | CASSPTGRAEQYF
. | TRBJ2-7 | . | TRBV9 | TGTGCCAGCAGCACCCGACAGTCCCGCGAGCAGTACTTC | CASSTRQSREQYF
. | TRBJ2-7 | TRBD2 | TRBV14 | TGTGCCAGCAGCCAAGGGAGAGGACTAGCCCCCTACGAGCAGTACTTC | CASSQGRGLAPYEQYF
few | TRBJ1-1 | TRBD1 | TRBV12-3/TRBV12-4 | TGTGCCAGCAGTTCCGGGACAGCCATCAAAGCTTTCTTT | CASSSGTAIKAFF
. | TRBJ2-7 | TRBD1 | TRBV3-1/TRBV3-2 | TGTGCCAGCACCTCCCGGACAGGGCTTCACTACGAGCAGTACTTC | CASTSRTGLHYEQYF
few | TRBJ1-5 | . | TRBV11-2 | TGTGCCAGCTCCCGCCCGCCAGGGCTTCACCAGCCCCAGCATTTT | CASSRPPGLHQPQHF
. | TRBJ2-1 | TRBD2 | TRBV4-3 | TGCGCCAGCAGCCATACCCTGGGGGGACTAGCGTTTTACAATGAGCAGTTCTTC | CASSHTLGGLAFYNEQFF
. | TRBJ1-2 | TRBD1 | TRBV7-3 | TGTGCCAGCAGCCGGACAGGGCTGGATGGCTACACCTTC | CASSRTGLDGYTF
few | TRBJ1-4 | . | TRBV11-2 | TGTGCCAGCAGCTTAAGGGGGACAACTAATGAAAAACTGTTTTTT | CASSLRGTTNEKLFF
once | TRBJ1-1 | . | TRBV11-1 | TGTGCCAGCAGCTTACTTCGGGACACTGAAGCTTTCTTT | CASSLLRDTEAFF
few | TRBJ1-4 | . | TRBV7-8 | TGTGCCAGCAGGCCCTTGAGTGCGGAAAAACTGTTTTTT | CASRPLSAEKLFF
few | TRBJ2-2 | TRBD1 | TRBV6-6 | TGTGCCAGCAGTCAGGGGGCGAACACCGGGGAGCTGTTTTTT | CASSQGANTGELFF
. | TRBJ1-3 | . | TRBV10-3 | TGTGCCATCAGTGAGTCGACTCGGGGAAACACCATATATTTT | CAISESTRGNTIYF
once | TRBJ1-1 | . | TRBV14 | TGTGCCAGCAGCGTCCGAGCGGACACTGAAGCTTTCTTT | CASSVRADTEAFF
. | TRBJ2-7 | TRBD2 | TRBV11-3 | TGTGCCAGCAGCTTAGTTGCGGGGGAAGAGCAGTACTTC | CASSLVAGEEQYF
. | TRBJ1-1 | TRBD1 | TRBV2 | TGTGCCAGCACTACAGGGGACGGGGGGAACACTGAAGCTTTCTTT | CASTTGDGGNTEAFF
once | TRBJ2-2 | . | TRBV3-1/TRBV3-2 | TGTGCCAGCAGCCAAGATCAGGTTCTGGGGGCGAAGGGCGGGGAGCTGTTTTTT | CASSQDQVLGAKGGELFF
. | TRBJ1-2 | TRBD1 | TRBV30 | TGTGCCTGGAGTATCCGGGACAGGGGGCCAGGGTATGGCTACACCTTC | CAWSIRDRGPGYGYTF
. | TRBJ2-2 | . | TRBV5-4 | TGTGCCAGCAGCTTGTTACAGGCACCCGGGGAGCTGTTTTTT | CASSLLQAPGELFF